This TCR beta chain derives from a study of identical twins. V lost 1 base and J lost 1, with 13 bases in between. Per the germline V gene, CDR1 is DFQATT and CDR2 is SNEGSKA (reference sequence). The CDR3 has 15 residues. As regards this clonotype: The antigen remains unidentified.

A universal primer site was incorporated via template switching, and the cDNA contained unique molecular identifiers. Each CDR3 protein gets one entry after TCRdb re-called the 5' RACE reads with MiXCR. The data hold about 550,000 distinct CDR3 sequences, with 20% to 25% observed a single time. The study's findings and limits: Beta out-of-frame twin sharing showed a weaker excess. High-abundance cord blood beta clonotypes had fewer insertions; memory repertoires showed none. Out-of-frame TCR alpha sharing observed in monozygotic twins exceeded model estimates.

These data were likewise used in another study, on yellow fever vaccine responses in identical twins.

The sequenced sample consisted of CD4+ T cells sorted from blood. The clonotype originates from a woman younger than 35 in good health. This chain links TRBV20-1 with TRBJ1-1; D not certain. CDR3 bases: TGCAGTGCTAGAGGGTTGGTGGGCAAGAACACTGAAGCTTTCTTT. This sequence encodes CSARGLVGKNTEAFF.